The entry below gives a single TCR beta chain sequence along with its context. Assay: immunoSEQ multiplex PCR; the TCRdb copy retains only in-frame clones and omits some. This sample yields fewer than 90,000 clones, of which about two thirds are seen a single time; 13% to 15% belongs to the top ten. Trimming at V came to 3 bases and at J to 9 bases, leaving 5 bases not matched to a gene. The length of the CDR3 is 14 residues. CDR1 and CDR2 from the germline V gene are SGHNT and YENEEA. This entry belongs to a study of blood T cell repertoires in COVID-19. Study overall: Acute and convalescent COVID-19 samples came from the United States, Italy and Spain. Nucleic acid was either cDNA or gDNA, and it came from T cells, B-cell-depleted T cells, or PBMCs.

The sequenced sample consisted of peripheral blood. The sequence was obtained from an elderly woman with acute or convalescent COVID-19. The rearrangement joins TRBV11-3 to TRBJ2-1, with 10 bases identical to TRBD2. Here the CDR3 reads CASSLQRGGGEQFF. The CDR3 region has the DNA TGTGCCAGCAGCTTGCAGCGGGGGGGAGGTGAGCAGTTCTTC. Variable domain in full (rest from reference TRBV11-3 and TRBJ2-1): EAGVVQSPRYKIIEKKQPVAFWCNPISGHNTLYWYLQNLGQGPELLIRYENEEAVDDSQLPKDRFSAERLKGVDSTLKIQPAELGDSAVYLCASSLQRGGGEQFFGPGTRLTVL.